This T cell receptor (beta chain) comes out of a study of T cells in Graves' hyperthyroidism and ophthalmopathy. The germline V gene encodes CDR1 SNHLY and CDR2 FYNNEI. V lost 2 bases and J lost 3; bases outside the gene matches: 4. The CDR3 extends over 15 amino acids. Amplification of TCR beta CDR3 regions was performed using RNA transcripts as template. HTBI primers were used for first-round RT-PCR of the TCR CDR3. TCRdb processed the multiplex PCR reads anew with MiXCR; each CDR3 protein has one entry. The table has around 250,000 distinct CDR3 sequences, just over 14% seen once. Roughly 10 ml of fresh peripheral blood supplied the PBMCs. In its sample, this clonotype was seen many times.

Sequenced input: blood. This TCR was recovered from a middle-aged woman with Graves' hyperthyroidism that later progressed to Graves' ophthalmopathy. The rearrangement joins TRBV2 to TRBJ2-7, with 10 bases lining up with TRBD1. The CDR3 DNA reads as TGTGCCAGCAGTGAAAGACAGGGGGCCTTCTACGAGCAGTACTTC. Its translation: CASSERQGAFYEQYF.